These 27 T cell receptor beta chains were all obtained from the same sample, sequenced in a study of response to subunit inactivated influenza vaccine. MiXCR was run by TCRdb on the RT-PCR reads, yielding one entry per CDR3 protein. Of over 650,000 distinct CDR3 sequences in the sample, 15% to 20% were seen once. Sequenced material: PBMCs from blood, taken 4 to 6 days after vaccination. The receptors originated from a man in his fifties or sixties who received an inactivated influenza vaccine.

The rearrangement uses TRBV6-2 or TRBV6-3 and TRBJ2-7, with TRBD2 identical over 9 bases. V lost 6 bases and J lost 0; bases outside the gene matches: 6. The length of the CDR3 is 15 residues. Germline lookup yields CDR1 MNHEY and CDR2 SVGEGT. For the CDR3, the DNA is TGTGCCAGCAGAGCGGGAGGTACCTTCTCCTACGAGCAGTACTTC. Translated: CASRAGGTFSYEQYF.

The V and J genes are TRBV20-1 and TRBJ1-1; D remains unclear. V dropped 3 bases and J dropped 1 base, with 12 bases sitting between them. Germline V gene sequence: CDR1 DFQATT, CDR2 SNEGSKA (reference sequence). There are 14 residues in the CDR3. The CDR3 DNA reads TGCAGTGCTAGGCCAGGTGCTTCGAACACTGAAGCTTTCTTT. Its protein is CSARPGASNTEAFF.

J is TRBJ2-5 and V is TRBV7-9; no clear D gene. There are 15 residues in the CDR3. Between the trimmed V and J ends, which lost 5 bases and 4 bases, there was a span of 17 bases. The germline V gene has CDR1 SEHNR and CDR2 FQNEAQ (reference sequence). The CDR3 sequence is CASSRLLVELETQYF. The CDR3 nucleotides are TGTGCCAGCAGCCGTTTGTTGGTGGAACTAGAGACCCAGTACTTC.

This chain joins TRBV12-3 or TRBV12-4 and TRBJ2-1; D uncertain. Trimming cost V 8 bases and J 8 bases, with 16 bases left between them. CDR3 length equals 13 residues. The CDR3 DNA reads TGTGCCAGCGCCCCGTCTCACCTCGATGAGCAGTTCTTC. This gives the protein CASAPSHLDEQFF.

J is TRBJ2-1 and V is TRBV11-3; 11 bases line up with TRBD1. CDR1 is SGHNT and CDR2 is YENEEA in the germline V gene. Trimming removed 5 bases from V and 4 bases from J; junction bases left unmatched: 10. This CDR3 has 17 residues. DNA of the CDR3: TGTGCCAGCAGCGTTCGGGACAGGGGGAGTGGGTACAATGAGCAGTTCTTC. Its translation: CASSVRDRGSGYNEQFF.

This clonotype was found a few times. V gene TRBV10-3 combines with J gene TRBJ2-2; D perhaps matches TRBD1 (6 bases). Deletions cut 9 bases from V and 1 base from J, with 12 bases between. Germline V gene data show CDR1 as ENHRY and CDR2 as SYGVKD. The CDR3 covers 14 residues. CDR3 region: CAIMGHLNTGELFF. CDR3 nucleotides: TGTGCCATAATGGGACATTTGAACACCGGGGAGCTGTTTTTT.

A few counts support this clonotype. CDR3 bases: TGTGCCAGCAGCTTGGCCCTAAGGGACAGGAACTCCTACGAGCAGTACTTC. This translates into CASSLALRDRNSYEQYF. V gene TRBV5-5 combines with J gene TRBJ2-7; 8 positions match TRBD1. V was clipped by 0 bases and J by 0 bases; unmatched bases: 8. CDR3 length equals 17 residues. The V gene's germline CDR1 is SGHKS and CDR2 YYEKEE (reference sequence).

This clonotype was observed a few times. J is TRBJ1-3 and V is TRBV7-2; TRBD1 agrees at 7 bases. The V gene's germline CDR1 is SGHTA and CDR2 FQGNSA. V trimming: 5 bases; J trimming: 3 bases; junction bases outside the gene matches: 4. The CDR3 consists of 14 residues. The CDR3 protein is CASSAQGNGNTIYF. CDR3 coding DNA: TGTGCCAGCAGCGCACAGGGGAATGGAAACACCATATATTTT.

This clonotype was counted only a few times. The J gene is TRBJ2-5, the V gene TRBV20-1, with a possible D match to TRBD1 (5 bases). Trimming stripped 3 bases from V and 2 bases from J, with 16 bases between. The CDR3 totals 15 residues. From germline, CDR1 is DFQATT and CDR2 SNEGSKA (reference sequence). This chain's CDR3 is CSASFRVAQQETQYF. CDR3 nucleotide sequence: TGCAGTGCTAGTTTCAGGGTGGCCCAACAAGAGACCCAGTACTTC.

The chain joins TRBV12-3 or TRBV12-4 to TRBJ2-7; 10 nucleotides line up with TRBD1. With the DNA end fitting TRBJ2-1 better, the J assignment may be wrong. The CDR3 is 15 residues long. Here the CDR3 DNA reads TGTGCCAGCAGTCCCAGTGGACAGGGGGTCTACGAGCAGTTCTTC. It codes for CASSPSGQGVYEQFF.

The sample holds a few counts of this clonotype. The rearrangement uses TRBV6-1 and TRBJ2-7; TRBD1 matches at 9 bases. V lost 2 bases to trimming and J lost 3 bases; unmatched junction nucleotides: 2. CDR1 is MNHNS and CDR2 is SASEGT in the germline V gene. The CDR3 runs to 14 residues. CDR3 loop: CASSETGGNYEQYF. The DNA of the CDR3 is TGTGCCAGCAGTGAAACAGGGGGCAACTACGAGCAGTACTTC.

This chain's CDR3 is CATSVLGERETQYF. DNA for the CDR3: TGTGCCACCAGCGTTTTAGGGGAAAGAGAGACCCAGTACTTC. The chain joins TRBV15 to TRBJ2-5; D may be TRBD1 (5 bases). CDR1 LNHNV and CDR2 YYDKDF come from the germline V gene (reference sequence). This CDR3 has 14 amino acids. V gave up 5 bases and J gave up 4 bases, with 14 bases separating them.

The rearrangement links TRBV7-2 to TRBJ2-2; D gene uncertain. The CDR3 is 14 residues long. The V gene lost 2 bases and the J gene lost 5 bases, with 9 bases spanning the gap. Germline V gene data show CDR1 as SGHTA and CDR2 as FQGNSA. The CDR3 spells CASSLSDGTGELFF. DNA for the CDR3: TGTGCCAGCAGCTTAAGCGATGGGACCGGGGAGCTGTTTTTT.

This clonotype occurred a few times. V gene TRBV15 combines with J gene TRBJ1-4; 8 bases line up with TRBD1. The CDR3 length is 15 residues. Germline trimming cut 0 bases from V and 10 bases from J; bases unmatched to any gene: 7. The germline V gene has CDR1 LNHNV and CDR2 YYDKDF (reference sequence). The CDR3 nucleotides are TGTGCCACCAGCAGAGAGGCAGGGGGCAAGGGAAAACTGTTTTTT. As protein: CATSREAGGKGKLFF.

This clonotype has a handful of counts. The V call is TRBV12-3 or TRBV12-4, the J call TRBJ2-1; perhaps D is TRBD1 or TRBD2 (5 bases each). Trimming removed 5 bases from V and 1 base from J, with 12 bases in between. The CDR3 consists of 15 residues. Written as DNA, the CDR3 is TGTGCCAGCAGTCGTTCGAGGGGATCCTACAATGAGCAGTTCTTC. It translates to CASSRSRGSYNEQFF.

This clonotype was counted at least ten times. CDR3 region: CSAKTGLGGYTF. The CDR3 nucleotides read TGCAGTGCCAAGACAGGGCTAGGAGGCTACACCTTC. V gene TRBV20-1 combines with J gene TRBJ1-2, with 7 nucleotides matching TRBD1. The CDR3 covers 12 residues. The junction had 9 bases not matched to a gene; V was cut back by 6 bases and J by 8 bases. CDR1 DFQATT and CDR2 SNEGSKA come from the germline V gene (reference sequence).

This chain uses TRBV2 with TRBJ1-2; D is uncertain. CDR3 size: 15 residues. CDR1 and CDR2 (germline): SNHLY, FYNNEI. Trimming took 9 bases from V and 2 from J, leaving 19 bases between them. The CDR3 region has the DNA TGTGCCAGAAGCGACGTCTCCCTTGCCAACTATGGCTACACCTTC. Translated: CARSDVSLANYGYTF.

V gene TRBV3-1 combines with J gene TRBJ2-5; D perhaps matches TRBD2 (7 bases). Trimming took 4 bases from V and 4 from J, leaving 19 bases between them. The CDR3 sequence is 16 residues long. Germline V gives CDR1 LGHDT, CDR2 YNNKEL (reference sequence). This CDR3 is CASSRGRGGRGETQYF. In DNA, the CDR3 is TGTGCCAGCAGCCGGGGGCGTGGAGGGAGGGGAGAGACCCAGTACTTC.

This clonotype occurred many times. This chain links TRBV5-1 with TRBJ1-2; D might be TRBD1 (5 bases). The CDR3 has 15 amino acids. CDR1 and CDR2 from the germline V gene are SGHRS and YFSETQ. The V gene lost 0 bases and the J gene lost 2 bases, with 11 bases spanning the gap. The CDR3 region is CASSLEGTYNYGYTF. The CDR3 bases are TGCGCCAGCAGCTTGGAGGGGACCTACAACTATGGCTACACCTTC.

This clonotype was detected many times. The chain links TRBV7-2 to TRBJ2-5; tentative D call: TRBD1 (6 bases). Trimming stripped 1 base from V and 4 bases from J, with 13 bases between. Germline CDR1 and CDR2: SGHTA and FQGNSA. CDR3 length: 15 residues. The CDR3 sequence is CASSLGSSGAETQYF. The CDR3 DNA is TGTGCCAGCAGCTTAGGGTCTTCAGGGGCAGAGACCCAGTACTTC.

V usage is TRBV4-3 and J usage is TRBJ1-2, with 7 bases matching TRBD1. CDR3 size: 16 residues. In germline, CDR1 is LGHNA, CDR2 YSLEER. V lost 0 bases to trimming and J lost 4 bases; unmatched junction nucleotides: 8. CDR3 in DNA: TGCGCCAGCAGCCAAGATCTGGACAGGTTTTTCTATGGCTACACCTTC. Translation: CASSQDLDRFFYGYTF.

The sample holds a few counts of this clonotype. The chain has TRBV4-3 and TRBJ2-2, with TRBD1 matching over 9 bases. This CDR3 spans 16 amino acids. Trimming removed 1 base from V and 4 bases from J; junction bases left unmatched: 4. CDR1 is LGHNA, CDR2 YSLEER, per germline. CDR3 sequence reads: CASSQGTGVVTGELFF. CDR3 nucleotide sequence: TGCGCCAGCAGCCAAGGGACAGGGGTAGTCACCGGGGAGCTGTTTTTT.

This chain joins TRBV20-1 and TRBJ2-1, with unresolved D. V lost 0 bases to trimming and J lost 7 bases, with 13 bases between them. Germline V gives CDR1 DFQATT, CDR2 SNEGSKA (reference sequence). The CDR3 sequence is 14 residues long. The CDR3 nucleotides read TGCAGTGCTAGAGACCCAGTAGGCGGAAATGAGCAGTTCTTC. Translated, it gives CSARDPVGGNEQFF.

The V and J genes are TRBV12-3 or TRBV12-4 and TRBJ2-7; D uncertain. This CDR3 is 12 amino acids long. With 6 bases removed from V and 4 bases from J, the gap between germline ends came to 10 bases. The CDR3 coding sequence is TGTGCCAGCAGCAGGAGAATTTACGAGCAGTACTTC. Protein sequence: CASSRRIYEQYF.

V gene TRBV20-1 combines with J gene TRBJ1-1; 11 nucleotides match TRBD1. The germline gives CDR1 DFQATT, CDR2 SNEGSKA (reference sequence). Unmatched junction bases numbered 8, after V lost 3 bases and J lost 8 bases. The length of the CDR3 is 14 residues. CDR3 bases: TGCAGTGCTAGGGCTGGACAGGGGGCCATCGAAGCTTTCTTT. Protein product: CSARAGQGAIEAFF.

The chain recombines TRBV7-8 with TRBJ2-5, with 7 bases lining up with TRBD1. V was clipped by 2 bases and J by 0 bases; unmatched bases: 6. The CDR3 runs 16 residues. Germline V CDR1 and CDR2: SGHVS, FQNEAQ. The CDR3 sequence is CASSLRGLQNQETQYF. CDR3 DNA sequence: TGTGCCAGCAGCTTAAGGGGGCTTCAGAACCAAGAGACCCAGTACTTC.

The chain couples TRBV5-1 to TRBJ2-7; tentatively, D is TRBD1 (6 bases). Germline V gene lookup returns CDR1 SGHRS and CDR2 YFSETQ. The CDR3 runs to 14 residues. With 4 bases removed from V and 4 bases from J, the gap between germline ends came to 15 bases. CDR3 residues: CASSVTGTTYEQYF. In DNA, the CDR3 is TGCGCCAGCAGCGTTACCGGGACAACATACGAGCAGTACTTC. Looking up the rest from reference TRBV5-1 and TRBJ2-7 gives the full variable domain: KAGVTQTPRYLIKTRGQQVTLSCSPISGHRSVSWYQQTPGQGLQFLFEYFSETQRNKGNFPGRFSGRQFSNSRSEMNVSTLELGDSALYLCASSVTGTTYEQYFGPGTRLTVT.